This is a list of T cell receptor beta chains from one sample in a study of T-cell memory formation after mild COVID-19. TCRdb re-analysed the 5' RACE reads in MiXCR, keeping a single row per CDR3 protein. The sample holds 300,000 to 400,000 distinct CDR3 sequences; 25% to 30% are singletons and the top ten take around an eighth. The sample was PBMCs or a T cell subset sorted from them (not recorded which). Receptors were obtained from an adult woman who had mild COVID-19 (a few samples of this study predate the infection). Cell type and time point are not known. Each CDR3 is given with its conserved first and last residue. Each record gives: clone size, V gene, D gene, J gene, CDR3 DNA, CDR3 protein. D genes are given only for firm matches. Rows give clone size only sometimes, using once, few, many, or a class for an expanded clone.

abundance: -
v_gene: TRBV4-1
d_gene: -
j_gene: TRBJ1-2
CDR3nt: TGCGCCAGCAGCCAAGCAGTCACTAACTATGGCTACACCTTC
CDR3aa: CASSQAVTNYGYTF

abundance: few
v_gene: TRBV15
d_gene: -
j_gene: TRBJ1-4
CDR3nt: TGTGCCACCAGCAGATCCACAGCTACAACTAATGAAAAACTGTTTTTT
CDR3aa: CATSRSTATTNEKLFF

abundance: -
v_gene: TRBV29-1
d_gene: -
j_gene: TRBJ1-1
CDR3nt: TGCAGCGTTGCAGGAGGGCCCCTCCACACTGAAGCTTTCTTT
CDR3aa: CSVAGGPLHTEAFF

abundance: -
v_gene: TRBV4-1
d_gene: -
j_gene: TRBJ2-5
CDR3nt: TGCGCCAGCAGCCAAGAGCGGGGTCAAGAGACCCAGTACTTC
CDR3aa: CASSQERGQETQYF

abundance: -
v_gene: TRBV10-3
d_gene: -
j_gene: TRBJ1-2
CDR3nt: TGTGCCATTTTCGGCCGCGACTACACCTTC
CDR3aa: CAIFGRDYTF

abundance: once
v_gene: TRBV20-1
d_gene: -
j_gene: TRBJ1-1
CDR3nt: TGCAGTGCTAGAGATCCGGGGAGGGGCCTCATGAACACTGAAGCTTTCTTT
CDR3aa: CSARDPGRGLMNTEAFF

abundance: -
v_gene: TRBV9
d_gene: -
j_gene: TRBJ2-3
CDR3nt: TGTGCCAGCAGCCCCCAAGGGAGCCAGTTAGATACGCAGTATTTT
CDR3aa: CASSPQGSQLDTQYF

abundance: few
v_gene: TRBV20-1
d_gene: TRBD1
j_gene: TRBJ2-5
CDR3nt: TGCAGTGCTAGCCCGTACAGGGGGGAGGAGACCCAGTACTTC
CDR3aa: CSASPYRGEETQYF

abundance: few
v_gene: TRBV11-2
d_gene: -
j_gene: TRBJ2-7
CDR3nt: TGTGCCAGAATTTACTACGAGCAGTACTTC
CDR3aa: CARIYYEQYF

abundance: few
v_gene: TRBV7-2
d_gene: -
j_gene: TRBJ2-1
CDR3nt: TGTGCCAGCAGCTTTAGCGTCGGAGAGGCAGGCTCCTACAATGAGCAGTTCTTC
CDR3aa: CASSFSVGEAGSYNEQFF

abundance: -
v_gene: TRBV11-2
d_gene: TRBD1
j_gene: TRBJ2-1
CDR3nt: TGTGCCAGCAGCCCGGCAACAGGGGTTTACAATGAGCAGTTCTTC
CDR3aa: CASSPATGVYNEQFF

abundance: -
v_gene: TRBV9
d_gene: -
j_gene: TRBJ1-1
CDR3nt: TGTGCCAGCAGCGTAGTCCCAGAGGGCGCTGAAGCTTTCTTT
CDR3aa: CASSVVPEGAEAFF

abundance: few
v_gene: TRBV12-3/TRBV12-4
d_gene: TRBD2
j_gene: TRBJ2-7
CDR3nt: TGTGCCAGCAGTTCCATTAGCGGGGAGAAACGGGGGCAGTACTTC
CDR3aa: CASSSISGEKRGQYF

abundance: once
v_gene: TRBV18
d_gene: TRBD1
j_gene: TRBJ1-2
CDR3nt: TGTGCCAGCTCACCCCAGGGGGCGCGTAACTATGGCTACACCTTC
CDR3aa: CASSPQGARNYGYTF

abundance: few
v_gene: TRBV27
d_gene: TRBD2
j_gene: TRBJ2-7
CDR3nt: TGTGCCAGCAGTTTACACGGCGGGGGGGACACCTACGAGCAGTACTTC
CDR3aa: CASSLHGGGDTYEQYF

abundance: -
v_gene: TRBV6-5
d_gene: -
j_gene: TRBJ1-2
CDR3nt: TGTGCCAGCAGTTACTCGAGAGATAACTATGGCTACACCTTC
CDR3aa: CASSYSRDNYGYTF

abundance: -
v_gene: TRBV4-3
d_gene: -
j_gene: TRBJ2-6
CDR3nt: TGCGCCAGCAGCCACGAAAGGGTCCCTGGGGCCAACGTCCTGACTTTC
CDR3aa: CASSHERVPGANVLTF

abundance: -
v_gene: TRBV20-1
d_gene: -
j_gene: TRBJ2-1
CDR3nt: TGCAGTGCTCCTAGCCCCATACTAGCTAGCTCCTACAATGAGCAGTTCTTC
CDR3aa: CSAPSPILASSYNEQFF

abundance: -
v_gene: TRBV20-1
d_gene: -
j_gene: TRBJ2-7
CDR3nt: TGCAGTGCTACCCCGGACAGTTCCTACGAGCAGTACTTC
CDR3aa: CSATPDSSYEQYF

abundance: once
v_gene: TRBV6-5
d_gene: TRBD2
j_gene: TRBJ2-1
CDR3nt: TGTGCCAGCAGTTCCGGACTAGCCGGTCGGAATGAGCAGTTCTTC
CDR3aa: CASSSGLAGRNEQFF

abundance: -
v_gene: TRBV7-2
d_gene: -
j_gene: TRBJ2-1
CDR3nt: TGTGCCAGCAGCCCTTGGGGCGGGACAGACTCCTACAATGAGCAGTTCTTC
CDR3aa: CASSPWGGTDSYNEQFF

abundance: few
v_gene: TRBV4-3
d_gene: -
j_gene: TRBJ2-7
CDR3nt: TGCGCCAGCAGCCAAGATAATTCACCCGAGCAGTACTTC
CDR3aa: CASSQDNSPEQYF